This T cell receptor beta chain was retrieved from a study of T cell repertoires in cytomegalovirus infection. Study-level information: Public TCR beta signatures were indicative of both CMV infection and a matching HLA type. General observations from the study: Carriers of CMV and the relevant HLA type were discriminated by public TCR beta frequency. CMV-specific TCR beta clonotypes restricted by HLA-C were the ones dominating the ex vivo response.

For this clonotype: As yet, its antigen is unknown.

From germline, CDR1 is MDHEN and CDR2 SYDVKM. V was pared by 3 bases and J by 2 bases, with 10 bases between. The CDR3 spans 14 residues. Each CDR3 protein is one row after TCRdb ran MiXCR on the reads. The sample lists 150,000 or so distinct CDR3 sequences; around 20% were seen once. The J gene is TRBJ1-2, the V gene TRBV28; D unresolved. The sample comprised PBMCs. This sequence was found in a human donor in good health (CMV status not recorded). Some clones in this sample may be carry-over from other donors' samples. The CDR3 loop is CASSFRGLNYGYTF. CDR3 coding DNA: TGTGCCAGCAGTTTTCGAGGCCTCAACTATGGCTACACCTTC.